This T cell receptor beta chain was sequenced during a study of cytomegalovirus exposure and HLA in healthy donors (dated by TCRdb to 2016 to 2017). Regarding the study in general: An earlier analysis of roughly 500 of the donors reported approximately 300 Gb of sequence data and 120 million or so unique TCR beta sequences from some 180 million T cells. In a later analysis, previously published TCR beta repertoires from about 670 donors were re-analyzed and high-resolution HLA genotyping was added so that TCR occurrence patterns could be studied. A separate validation cohort of more than 100 different subjects was used in addition to the 666-subject first cohort. Approximately 310 gigabases of sequencing data and 80 million or so unique TCR sequences were included in an early release covering roughly 700 HLA-typed donors. Using immunosequencing, the study profiled T cell repertoires from 500 to 800 subjects and related those repertoires to cytomegalovirus serostatus. Class I and class II HLA loci were covered by the typing at four-digit resolution. The study aimed to test whether cataloging public T cell receptors could reveal signatures of past pathogen exposure. The later analysis used no new phenotypic data to find candidate immune exposures, relying instead on TCR beta sequences and their occurrence across donors. The number of typed donors differed by locus: about 620-640 for A, B, C, DRB1 and DQB1; 500 to 550 for DQA1; fewer than 610 for DPA1; and about 450 for DPB1. Among the roughly 400 genotyped donors, approximately 81% belonged to the genetic ancestry cluster associated with self-reported Caucasian donors. A later genetic analysis used genome-wide SNP genotypes for about 60% of the roughly 670 donors, treating that subset as a discovery cohort. To decide whether each TCR beta V gene segment behaved as functional or pseudogenic, an earlier analysis of some 600 of the donors relied on high-throughput TCR beta sequencing. To predict cytomegalovirus infection status, the study brought together high-throughput TCR immunosequencing, statistical association of individual TCRs with disease status, and machine learning. Donor age, sex, ethnicity and CMV serostatus were compiled alongside the repertoire data. Every discovery cohort repertoire had been produced on one sequencing platform. Because of strong linkage in the cohort, roughly five DR-DQ haplotypes were treated as single units for association and clustering. Across about 370 genotyped donors of the cohort, an average of about 250,000 unique TCR beta nucleotide sequences per donor were sequenced, and around 19% of those sequences were non-productive.

CDR1 is given as LGHNA and CDR2 as YSLEER, both from the germline V gene. The CDR3 sequence holds 13 residues, the cysteine and phenylalanine included. The sequence is cut down to CDR3 DNA, 39 bases in frame from base 1. Results the study describes overall, beyond this receptor: When HLA alleles, especially DR and DQ, strongly co-occurred, attributing TCR associations to individual alleles was difficult. This cohort had only TCR beta chains sequenced, and the lack of alpha or paired-chain data limited which features could be detected. In a later analysis, about 16,000 TCR beta sequences were associated with specific HLA alleles at a false discovery rate of 0.05. The authors suggested that the approach could potentially be generalized to other disease states and immunological phenotypes. Compared with equally common non-associated chains, HLA-associated TCR beta chains in a later analysis were more clonally expanded and had lower generation probabilities. Some 16 rarely observed V segments, including chromosome 9 orphons, were excluded from the earlier analysis of about 500 of the donors because counts were too low. In a later analysis, most CMV-associated TCR beta chains were found to appear HLA-restricted, with HLA associations seemingly driven largely by CMV exposure. Immune exposure information for the cohort was limited to CMV serostatus. The classifier was reported to diagnose cytomegalovirus status with high specificity and sensitivity in both the original and validation cohorts. The study listed 164 TCR beta chains as associated with cytomegalovirus. In vitro tests confirmed that a few of the cytomegalovirus-associated TCR beta chains recognize cytomegalovirus antigens. According to a later genetic analysis, donors in an Asian-associated ancestry cluster had fewer N-insertions in productive TCRs than the roughly 700-donor mean. A further reported finding was that TCR beta sequences accurately predicted the HLA-A and HLA-B alleles for most subjects in the first cohort. A cluster of highly shared sequence variants was judged likely to represent a technical artifact of the sequencing pipeline. Roughly uniform sequencing depth across donors was assumed in presence/absence analyses, although this assumption may not hold. An earlier analysis of approximately 600 of the donors showed that most TCR beta V segments appeared in productive rearrangements either about 87% or about 30% of the time, which broadly matched IMGT annotations. Some IMGT-functional V segments, including TRBV6-2 and TRBV6-3, could not be told apart with the 87-base-pair reads, so those segments were excluded. Because some donors lacked HLA typing at each locus, the association tests relied only on the typed subset. While some public TCRs were present in many individuals, most TCR sequences turned up only very rarely across donors. According to a later analysis, TCR association rates differed among HLA loci, with DRB1 alleles showing the most associated TCRs and HLA-C alleles showing the fewest. Correlated functional status among segregating V segments might reflect linkage disequilibrium, but an unknown experimental factor could not be ruled out. In a later analysis, several top co-occurrence clusters were reported to appear linked to parvovirus B19, influenza, CMV and Epstein-Barr virus. An association between a missense DCLRE1C variant and V-gene and J-gene trimming of TCR beta chains was found in a later genetic analysis and replicated in an independent cohort.

To note about this clone: The antigen it recognizes is unknown. Base qualities were left out, and no much larger clone turns up one base away.

In total, approximately 690 healthy bone marrow donors made up the cohort. Cohort members were all nominally healthy when sampled, although unrecorded immune exposures were likely present. The donor tested CMV seronegative, placing the donor among the approximately 400 seronegative members of the cohort. Each donor provided a peripheral blood sample, and peripheral blood mononuclear cells were used for TCR beta sequencing. Genomic DNA extraction from the blood cell samples was performed with the Qiagen DNeasy Blood Extraction Kit. The protocol used for the library was the immunoSEQ multiplex PCR assay. The multiplex PCR relied on a mix of 60 forward primers for TCR Vbeta segments and 13 reverse primers for TCR Jbeta segments. Amplification of the CDR3 region of rearranged TCR beta genes was performed with a multiplex PCR assay on genomic DNA. Amplified TCR beta libraries were sequenced as 87-base-pair reads on the Illumina HiSeq System. The study's processing was this. A later analysis counted around 72 million unique TCR beta chains across the 640 or so repertoires, and around 9.9 million of these chains were shared by at least two donors. To remove PCR and sequencing errors, raw reads were error-corrected and collapsed into unique sequences using a nearest-neighbor algorithm that merged closely related sequences. Alignment of CDR3 sequences to IMGT reference sequences was used to assign V, D and J gene segments. For a sequence to be retained, a match of at least six nucleotides to both a V gene segment and a J gene segment was required. Rearrangements were classified as productive when the CDR3 lacked stop codons and remained in frame with V and J, and all other rearrangements were classified as non-productive. Following IMGT convention, CDR3 was defined as the stretch from the second conserved V-encoded cysteine up to the conserved J-encoded phenylalanine. The earlier analysis of fewer than 700 of the donors excluded sequences that lacked an unambiguous match to a single V gene segment. An earlier analysis of a few hundred of the donors called V segments functional above 56.7% productive rearrangements and segregating when the between-donor standard deviation exceeded 5%. A statistical classification framework was built for diagnosing cytomegalovirus status from the catalog of TCR beta chain sequences. In a later analysis, V and J genes were assigned by comparing TCR nucleotide sequences against IMGT/GENE-DB human TR gene sequences. A later analysis assigned CDR3 sequences and most-parsimonious VDJ recombination scenarios with the TCRdist pipeline. In a later analysis, every TCR beta chain was defined by the combination of its CDR3 amino acid sequence and its V-gene family, and reads without a unique V-gene family were dropped. A later analysis removed roughly 590 highly shared, low-generation-probability nucleotide sequences to deal with suspected cross-contamination and a sequencing artifact. In a later analysis, a clonal expansion index was calculated for each public chain from normalized within-repertoire ranks of inferred template counts. In a later analysis, generation probabilities were computed using a VDJ recombination model fitted to out-of-frame rearrangements, and the results were checked against IGoR. In a later analysis, TCR-TCR, TCR-HLA and TCR-CMV co-occurrence was scored with hypergeometric tests, and a repertoire-size bias correction was applied to TCR pairs. To estimate false discovery rates, a later analysis permuted the HLA or CMV assignments 20 times. In a later analysis, co-occurring TCRs were grouped with DBSCAN, and TCRdist sequence similarity was added when clustering was performed within HLA-allele-positive subsets. For co-occurrence clustering, repertoires with fewer than 30,000 or more than 120,000 public chains were excluded, along with roughly 5 repertoires with anomalous nucleotide sharing. In its TCRdb copy, this immuneACCESS table keeps in-frame sequences only and misses some clones. Where compared with another copy, unresolved V genes explain less than half of these, and the others have no known cause. V, J and clone size derive from that table, while D and trimming were established from the DNA sequence. A total of 100,000 to 150,000 clones appear in this sample, roughly four fifths of them only once. The top ten hold roughly 7.3% of the sample.

The chain was built from TRBV4-3 and TRBJ2-5; the junction holds 7 bases that match TRBD1. The end of the DNA fits TRBJ2-7 better, so the J call may be wrong. The sample consisted of PBMCs. This TCR was recovered from a male donor in good health and CMV-seronegative. CDR3 protein: CASSQGQGSEQYF. In nucleotides, the sequence is TGCGCCAGCAGCCAAGGACAGGGTTCCGAGCAGTACTTC.